This TCR beta chain was identified during a study of cytomegalovirus exposure and HLA in healthy donors. Study summary: A preliminary data release comprised roughly 85 million unique TCRs obtained from HLA-typed donors.

Study results and caveats: TRBV6-2, TRBV6-3 and other indistinguishable V segments were excluded. Earlier analysis yielded a pattern in which most TCR beta V segments were productive about 90% or about 30% of the time.

Primers for the PCR totalled 60 Vbeta and 13 Jbeta. TCRdb keeps only in-frame clones here, not all; method: immunoSEQ multiplex PCR. Counted here are 150,000 to 200,000 clones, around 78% occurring once; the ten biggest clones make up about 1.6%. These donors counted as nominally healthy when sampled, but unrecorded immune exposures were likely. Germline CDR1 is MNHNY and CDR2 is SVGAGI (reference sequence). V gave up 6 bases and J gave up 0 bases, with 12 bases separating them. This CDR3 has 15 residues. There are a few counts of this clone. Antigen: not known. The sequencing sample was made of PBMCs. The origin of this receptor is a man between 18 and 35 years old in good health and CMV-seronegative. This chain links TRBV6-6 with TRBJ2-1; D gene unclear. The CDR3 spells CASRYEVSSYNEQFF. The CDR3 DNA reads TGTGCCAGCAGGTATGAGGTTAGCTCCTACAATGAGCAGTTCTTC.